Below, 9 T cell receptor beta chains from the same sample are listed, as sequenced in a study of T cell responses to AZD1222 COVID-19 vaccine. Assay used: immunoSEQ multiplex PCR; TCRdb lists only in-frame clones, some missing. Of 150,000 to 200,000 clones in the sample, over 80% were seen once. Sequencing used peripheral blood, obtained on day 0 of AZD1222 vaccination. Source of these receptors: an adult in good health.

The CDR3 nucleotides read TGTGCCAGCAGCTTAGGGCTAGCGCCACCGGCCAATGAGCAGTTCTTC. Translation: CASSLGLAPPANEQFF. The genes are TRBV11-2 and TRBJ2-1; possibly TRBD2 for D (6 bases). The germline V gene encodes CDR1 SGHAT and CDR2 FQNNGV. This CDR3 region has 16 residues. Trimming pared 1 base from V and 6 bases from J, leaving 16 bases between.

This clone was picked up one time. The rearrangement uses TRBV5-1 and TRBJ2-5; D gene uncertain. V lost 4 bases and J 5 bases, leaving 12 bases between the germline ends. CDR3 length equals 13 residues. CDR1 SGHRS and CDR2 YFSETQ come from the germline V gene. CDR3: CASSPRSWETQYF. CDR3 DNA sequence: TGCGCCAGCAGCCCCAGGAGCTGGGAGACCCAGTACTTC.

V usage is TRBV2 and J usage is TRBJ1-5, with D unresolved. CDR1 and CDR2 from the germline V gene are SNHLY and FYNNEI. The CDR3 is 13 residues long. The germline V and J ends were trimmed by 5 bases and 6 bases, with 11 bases remaining between them. CDR3 region: CASSTRTGQPQHF. The CDR3 DNA sequence: TGTGCCAGCAGTACCAGGACGGGTCAGCCCCAGCATTTT. Supplemented by reference TRBV2 and TRBJ1-5, the full variable domain reads EPEVTQTPSHQVTQMGQEVILRCVPISNHLYFYWYRQILGQKVEFLVSFYNNEISEKSEIFDDQFSVERPDGSNFTLKIRSTKLEDSAMYFCASSTRTGQPQHFGDGTRLSIL.

This chain uses TRBV27 with TRBJ2-7; 12 positions agree with TRBD1. CDR1 MNHEY and CDR2 SMNVEV come from the germline V gene (reference sequence). CDR3 length: 14 residues. J was trimmed by 3 bases and V by 8 bases; bases with no gene match: 5. CDR3 protein: CASGGQGAFYEQYF. DNA for the CDR3: TGTGCCAGCGGGGGACAGGGGGCTTTCTACGAGCAGTACTTC.

The V gene is TRBV2, the J gene TRBJ2-2; 8 bases agree with TRBD2. Germline V gene lookup returns CDR1 SNHLY and CDR2 FYNNEI. The CDR3 consists of 16 residues. Germline trimming cut 6 bases from V and 0 bases from J; bases unmatched to any gene: 6. CDR3 in amino acids: CASRYYGGANTGELFF. In nucleotides, the CDR3 is TGTGCCAGCAGATACTACGGGGGGGCGAACACCGGGGAGCTGTTTTTT.

The rearrangement links TRBV28 to TRBJ2-7; 7 bases are shared with TRBD1. The length of the CDR3 is 14 residues. The germline V gene has CDR1 MDHEN and CDR2 SYDVKM. V shed 5 bases, J shed 3 bases, and the junction held 7 bases outside the gene matches. The CDR3 here is CASSPRQGNYEQYF. CDR3 nucleotides: TGTGCCAGCAGTCCGAGACAGGGTAACTACGAGCAGTACTTC.

The chain joins TRBV7-2 to TRBJ2-5, with 7 bases fitting TRBD1. Germline-derived CDR1 and CDR2 are SGHTA and FQGNSA. The CDR3 runs to 15 residues. Germline trimming cut 5 bases from V and 1 base from J; bases unmatched to any gene: 7. CDR3 coding DNA: TGTGCCAGCAGCCCCTCCCCAGGGGGCCAAGAGACCCAGTACTTC. It is translated as CASSPSPGGQETQYF.

This rearrangement joins TRBV3-1 (or the pseudogene TRBV3-2) to TRBJ2-5; D gene unclear. Trimming left V 0 bases short and J 1 base short, with 9 bases between. In germline, CDR1 is LGHDT, CDR2 YNNKEL (reference sequence). This CDR3 contains 15 residues. Here the CDR3 DNA reads TGTGCCAGCAGCCAAGACGGCAGCCCCCAAGAGACCCAGTACTTC. It yields the protein CASSQDGSPQETQYF.

This chain joins TRBV28 and TRBJ2-4; D assignment may be TRBD1 or TRBD2 (7 bases each). Germline V lookup: CDR1 MDHEN, CDR2 SYDVKM. The V gene lost 7 bases and the J gene lost 4 bases, with 20 bases spanning the gap. The CDR3 sequence is 16 residues long. CDR3 in amino acids: CASTLPGGGPKNIQYF. CDR3 DNA: TGTGCCAGCACCCTCCCAGGGGGGGGCCCAAAAAACATTCAGTACTTC.